This TCR beta chain was documented in a study of CD8+CD57+ T cells in acquired aplastic anemia. The wider study: Sorted CD4+ and CD8+ cells yielded roughly 3.2 ug of DNA on average.

The germline V gene has CDR1 SNHLY and CDR2 FYNNEI. V shed 6 bases and J 1 base; nucleotides not matched to a gene: 4. The CDR3 has 15 amino acids. Broader study findings: Significance was not reached for CD8+ Simpson's diversity between patients and controls. Both patients and controls carried the same twenty-nine CD8+ CDR3 sequences.

This clonotype occurred a few times. The antigen remains unidentified. Genomic DNA constituted the template upon which TCR beta VDJ and CDR3 profiling was performed. MiXCR was run by TCRdb on the reads, yielding one entry per CDR3 protein. Here the sample spans 250,000 to 300,000 distinct CDR3 sequences, roughly 50% being singletons. The sequencing sample was made of sorted CD4+, CD8+, or CD8+CD57+ T cells (not recorded which) from PBMCs. The origin of this receptor is a human donor with severe aplastic anemia or a healthy control (not recorded which). The chain employs TRBV2 and TRBJ2-3; 10 bases agree with TRBD1. CDR3 nucleotides: TGTGCCAGCAGAACCGGGACAGGGGGCACAGATACGCAGTATTTT. This codes for CASRTGTGGTDTQYF.